This TCR beta chain is from a study of CD8 T cells in ankylosing spondylitis. TCRdb fed the 5' RACE reads into MiXCR, producing one record per CDR3 protein. This sample has roughly 140,000 distinct CDR3 sequences, with around 43% found just once. CDR3 length equals 16 residues. Germline CDR1 is SEHNR and CDR2 is FQNEAQ (reference sequence). The trim removed 1 base at V and 4 bases at J, leaving 8 bases unmatched. The sequence was collected from a male donor with ankylosing spondylitis. This chain connects TRBV7-9 to TRBJ2-5, with 8 positions matching TRBD2. Sample: synovial fluid, either unsorted or a sorted T cell fraction (not recorded which). CDR3 sequence reads: CASSLGPAGVLETQYF. CDR3 coding DNA: TGTGCCAGCAGCTTAGGTCCAGCGGGAGTTCTAGAGACCCAGTACTTC.